Listed below are T cell receptor beta chains from one sample, sequenced in a study of shared clonotypes between healthy human individuals. Clones were sequenced by immunoSEQ multiplex PCR, and TCRdb holds only the in-frame ones, with some missing. The table has fewer than 1.8 million clones, less than 99% seen once; the top ten hold approximately 0.4%. The specimen sequenced was naive CD4+ T cells sorted from blood. These receptor sequences come from a young man in good health. Each CDR3 is given with its conserved first and last residue. Each record gives: V gene, clone size, D gene, J gene, CDR3 length, CDR3 protein, CDR3 DNA. A D gene is named only where the DNA matches it firmly. Expanded clones get a size class; other rows say once, few or many, or leave the size out.

>TRBV5-4|NA|NA|TRBJ2-2|18
CASSLLGSRRANTGELFF
TGTGCCAGCAGCTTGCTAGGTAGCCGAAGAGCGAACACCGGGGAGCTGTTTTTT
>TRBV10-1|NA|TRBD1|TRBJ2-7|12
CASSDLGGRIRF
TGCGCCAGCAGTGATCTAGGGGGCCGGATACGATTC
>TRBV18|NA|TRBD1|TRBJ2-5|12
CASSRGRETQYF
TGTGCCAGCTCAAGGGGGCGAGAGACCCAGTACTTC
>TRBV7-8|NA|TRBD2|TRBJ2-5|15
CASSRSGRAGETQYF
TGTGCCAGCAGCCGCAGCGGGAGGGCCGGAGAGACCCAGTACTTC
>TRBV6-1|NA|NA|TRBJ1-4|14
CAICRGLTNEKLFF
TGTGCCATTTGCAGGGGTTTAACTAATGAAAAACTGTTTTTT
>TRBV30|NA|TRBD1|TRBJ2-7|13
CASSGTGPYEQYF
TGTGCCTCCTCCGGGACAGGGCCCTACGAGCAGTACTTC
>TRBV9|once|TRBD1|TRBJ2-1|13
CASSVGTVNEQFF
TGTGCCAGCAGCGTTGGGACAGTCAATGAGCAGTTCTTC
>TRBV7-3|NA|NA|TRBJ2-7|14
CASSPGRSSYEQYF
TGTGCCAGCAGCCCCGGACGTTCCTCCTACGAGCAGTACTTC
>TRBV5-6|NA|TRBD1|TRBJ2-7|16
CASSWIAGTGFYEQYF
TGTGCCAGCAGCTGGATAGCCGGGACAGGGTTCTACGAGCAGTACTTC
>TRBV5-4|NA|NA|TRBJ1-1|15
CASSLPQGQNTEAFF
TGTGCCAGCAGCTTGCCCCAGGGACAAAACACTGAAGCTTTCTTT
>TRBV5-1|NA|NA|TRBJ2-6|18
CASSLPPGRSSGANVLTF
TGCGCCAGCAGCTTACCCCCGGGACGGAGCTCTGGGGCCAACGTCCTGACTTTC
>TRBV5-5|NA|TRBD2|TRBJ2-7|17
CASSLATSGSSPYEQYF
TGTGCCAGCAGCTTGGCAACTAGCGGGAGTTCTCCCTACGAGCAGTACTTC
>TRBV9|NA|TRBD2|TRBJ2-5|15
CASSVGTSGFETQYF
TGTGCCAGCAGCGTGGGGACTAGCGGTTTTGAGACCCAGTACTTC
>TRBV12-5|NA|NA|TRBJ2-3|15
CASGLDGLPTDTQYF
TGTGCTAGTGGTTTGGACGGACTACCTACAGATACGCAGTATTTT
>TRBV2|NA|NA|TRBJ2-2|13
CASSEPGTGELFF
TGTGCCAGCAGTGAACCCGGCACCGGGGAGCTGTTTTTT
>TRBV30|NA|NA|TRBJ2-1|11
CAWNYGNEQFF
TGTGCCTGGAATTATGGAAATGAGCAGTTCTTC
>TRBV28|NA|TRBD2|TRBJ2-2|17
CASSSRLAGVSTGELFF
TGTGCCAGCAGTTCCCGACTAGCGGGAGTGAGCACCGGGGAGCTGTTTTTT
>TRBV10-1|NA|NA|TRBJ2-1|13
CASSQAGLNEQFF
TGCGCCAGCAGCCAAGCGGGCCTCAATGAGCAGTTCTTC
>TRBV6-5|NA|NA|TRBJ1-1|13
CASSSPGRTEAFF
TGTGCCAGCAGCTCCCCGGGGCGTACTGAAGCTTTCTTT
>TRBV27|NA|NA|TRBJ1-1|12
CAIGRGRTEAFF
TGTGCCATCGGACGGGGGAGAACTGAAGCTTTCTTT
>TRBV5-4|NA|TRBD1|TRBJ1-2|16
CASSPGGGDRVAGYTF
TGTGCCAGCAGCCCCGGAGGGGGGGACAGGGTAGCCGGCTACACCTTC
>TRBV18|NA|NA|TRBJ1-3|15
CASATGGSAGNTIYF
TGTGCCAGCGCTACAGGAGGCTCTGCGGGAAACACCATATATTTT
>TRBV19|NA|NA|TRBJ1-5|15
CASKALGEGNQPQHF
TGTGCCAGTAAAGCTCTGGGAGAGGGCAATCAGCCCCAGCATTTT
>TRBV5-4|few|NA|TRBJ1-3|14
CASSATDSGNTIYF
TGTGCCAGCAGCGCCACAGACTCTGGAAACACCATATATTTT
>TRBV4-1|NA|NA|TRBJ1-4|16
CASSQDDGATNEKLFF
TGCGCCAGCAGCCAGGACGACGGTGCAACTAATGAAAAACTGTTTTTT
>TRBV28|NA|NA|TRBJ1-5|14
CASSLNRSNQPQHF
TGTGCCAGCAGTTTAAACAGGAGTAATCAGCCCCAGCATTTT
>TRBV4-1|NA|TRBD2|TRBJ2-7|13
CASSREVSGEQYF
TGCGCCAGCAGTCGAGAGGTTAGCGGGGAGCAGTACTTC
>TRBV28|NA|NA|TRBJ1-1|12
CASSFPGFEAFF
TGTGCCAGCAGTTTTCCAGGGTTTGAAGCTTTCTTT
>TRBV9|NA|TRBD2|TRBJ2-7|17
CASSPRLAGGRGYEQYF
TGTGCCAGCAGCCCCCGGCTAGCGGGAGGAAGGGGCTACGAGCAGTACTTC
>TRBV2|NA|NA|TRBJ2-7|12
CASRGDTYEQYF
TGTGCCAGCAGGGGGGATACCTACGAGCAGTACTTC
>TRBV11-2|NA|TRBD2|TRBJ2-1|15
CASSFELAGHNEQFF
TGTGCCAGCAGCTTCGAGCTAGCGGGCCACAATGAGCAGTTCTTC
>TRBV10-3|NA|TRBD1|TRBJ1-4|14
CAISLTGSNEKLFF
TGTGCCATCAGCCTGACAGGGTCTAATGAAAAACTGTTTTTT
>TRBV5-1|few|NA|TRBJ1-2|14
CASSAQTANYGYTF
TGCGCCAGCAGCGCCCAGACAGCTAACTATGGCTACACCTTC
>TRBV11-2|NA|NA|TRBJ1-5|13
CASSLTRAQPQHF
TGTGCCAGCAGCCTAACTCGGGCTCAGCCCCAGCATTTT
>TRBV28|NA|NA|TRBJ1-5|18
CASSPHQGGPVGNQPQHF
TGTGCCAGCAGTCCCCATCAGGGTGGACCCGTCGGCAATCAGCCCCAGCATTTT
>TRBV6-5|NA|NA|TRBJ2-1|13
CASSPLRVDEQFF
TGTGCCAGCAGCCCTCTTAGGGTGGATGAGCAGTTCTTC
>TRBV29-1|NA|NA|TRBJ2-2|12
CSVDPNTGELFF
TGCAGCGTTGACCCAAACACCGGGGAGCTGTTTTTT
>TRBV28|NA|NA|TRBJ1-5|13
CASSLWQDQPQHF
TGTGCCAGCAGTTTATGGCAGGATCAGCCCCAGCATTTT
>TRBV7-2|NA|NA|TRBJ2-7|13
CASSLVQNYEQYF
TGTGCCAGCAGCTTAGTACAGAACTACGAGCAGTACTTC
>TRBV6-5|NA|NA|TRBJ2-5|16
CASSYSTGAGEETQYF
TGTGCCAGCAGTTATTCGACGGGGGCAGGGGAAGAGACCCAGTACTTC
>TRBV6-5|NA|NA|TRBJ2-5|13
CASSYSWGETQYF
TGTGCCAGCAGTTACTCGTGGGGAGAGACCCAGTACTTC
>TRBV28|NA|TRBD1|TRBJ1-1|13
CAARDRKNTEAFF
TGTGCCGCCCGGGACAGAAAGAACACTGAAGCTTTCTTT
>TRBV7-2|NA|NA|TRBJ2-2|16
CASSPRWASESGELFF
TGTGCCAGCAGCCCCCGCTGGGCTAGCGAGTCCGGGGAGCTGTTTTTT
>TRBV18|NA|TRBD2|TRBJ2-5|16
CASSPPTSGRGETQYF
TGTGCCAGCTCACCACCGACTAGCGGGAGGGGTGAGACCCAGTACTTC
>TRBV10-3|NA|TRBD2|TRBJ2-1|16
CATLGTSGRGGNEQFF
TGTGCCACCCTAGGGACTAGCGGGAGGGGGGGCAATGAGCAGTTCTTC
>TRBV7-2|once|NA|TRBJ2-1|15
CASSLEVTIGGEQFF
TGTGCCAGCAGCTTAGAGGTTACCATAGGTGGTGAGCAGTTCTTC
>TRBV9|once|NA|TRBJ1-2|13
CASSVARGYGYTF
TGTGCCAGCAGCGTAGCTCGGGGTTATGGCTACACCTTC
>TRBV18|NA|TRBD2|TRBJ2-1|16
CASSPGTSAIFDEQFF
TGTGCCAGCTCACCCGGGACTAGCGCCATCTTCGATGAGCAGTTCTTC
>TRBV9|NA|TRBD2|TRBJ2-3|17
CASSVVASGRGSDTQYF
TGTGCCAGCAGCGTAGTGGCTAGCGGGAGAGGGTCAGATACGCAGTATTTT
>TRBV9|NA|NA|TRBJ2-7|14
CASAQGTDPYEQYF
TGTGCCAGCGCTCAAGGGACGGATCCCTACGAGCAGTACTTC
>TRBV9|NA|TRBD2|TRBJ2-7|16
CASSVEAGAPIYEQYF
TGTGCCAGCAGCGTAGAAGCGGGGGCCCCCATATACGAGCAGTACTTC
>TRBV9|NA|TRBD2|TRBJ2-7|16
CASSVNPSGRYNEQYF
TGTGCCAGCAGCGTCAACCCTAGCGGGAGGTACAACGAGCAGTACTTC
>TRBV15|NA|TRBD2|TRBJ2-3|16
CATSRGLAGGTDTQYF
TGTGCCACCAGCAGAGGACTAGCGGGAGGCACAGATACGCAGTATTTT
>TRBV29-1|NA|NA|TRBJ2-2|12
CSVKPNTGELFF
TGCAGCGTTAAACCGAACACCGGGGAGCTGTTTTTT